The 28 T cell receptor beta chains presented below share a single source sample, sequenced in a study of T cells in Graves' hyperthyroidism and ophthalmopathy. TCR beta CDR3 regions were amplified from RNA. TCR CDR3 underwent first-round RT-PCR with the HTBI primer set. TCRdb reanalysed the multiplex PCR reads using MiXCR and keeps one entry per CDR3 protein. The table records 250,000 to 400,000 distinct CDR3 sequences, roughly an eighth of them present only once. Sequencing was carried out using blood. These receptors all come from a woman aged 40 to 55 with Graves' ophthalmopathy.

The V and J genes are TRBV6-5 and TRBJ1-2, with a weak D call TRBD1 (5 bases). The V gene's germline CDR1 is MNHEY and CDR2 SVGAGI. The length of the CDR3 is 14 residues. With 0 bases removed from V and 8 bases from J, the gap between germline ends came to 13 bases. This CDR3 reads CASSYSEGRGGYTF. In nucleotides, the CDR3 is TGTGCCAGCAGTTACTCAGAAGGGCGGGGGGGCTACACCTTC.

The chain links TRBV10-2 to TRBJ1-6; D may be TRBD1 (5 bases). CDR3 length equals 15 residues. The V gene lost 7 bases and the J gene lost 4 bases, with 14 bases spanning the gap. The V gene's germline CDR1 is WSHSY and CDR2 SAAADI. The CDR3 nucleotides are TGCGCCAGCACCGCGGGGGGGATTTATAATTCACCCCTCCACTTT. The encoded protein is CASTAGGIYNSPLHF.

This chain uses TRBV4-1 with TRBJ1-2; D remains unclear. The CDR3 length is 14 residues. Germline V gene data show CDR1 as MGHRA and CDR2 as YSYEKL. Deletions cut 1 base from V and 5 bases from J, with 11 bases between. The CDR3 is CASSQGPAPYGYTF. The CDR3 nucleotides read TGCGCCAGCAGCCAAGGTCCAGCTCCATATGGCTACACCTTC.

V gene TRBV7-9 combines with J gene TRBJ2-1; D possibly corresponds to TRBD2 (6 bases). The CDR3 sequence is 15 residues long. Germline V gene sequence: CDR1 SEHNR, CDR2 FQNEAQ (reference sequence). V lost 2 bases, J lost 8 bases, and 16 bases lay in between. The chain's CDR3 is CASSLPGGTGDEQFF. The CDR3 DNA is TGTGCCAGCAGCTTACCAGGCGGGACTGGGGATGAGCAGTTCTTC. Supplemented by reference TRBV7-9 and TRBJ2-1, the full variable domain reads DTGVSQNPRHKITKRGQNVTFRCDPISEHNRLYWYRQTLGQGPEFLTYFQNEAQLEKSRLLSDRFSAERPKGSFSTLEIQRTEQGDSAMYLCASSLPGGTGDEQFFGPGTRLTVL.

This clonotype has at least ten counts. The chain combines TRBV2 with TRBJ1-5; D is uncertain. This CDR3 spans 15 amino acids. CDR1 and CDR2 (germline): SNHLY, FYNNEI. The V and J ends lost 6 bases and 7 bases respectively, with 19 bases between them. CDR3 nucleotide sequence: TGTGCCAGCAGCCTACTGGGTAGGGAATACCAGCCCCAGCATTTT. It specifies CASSLLGREYQPQHF.

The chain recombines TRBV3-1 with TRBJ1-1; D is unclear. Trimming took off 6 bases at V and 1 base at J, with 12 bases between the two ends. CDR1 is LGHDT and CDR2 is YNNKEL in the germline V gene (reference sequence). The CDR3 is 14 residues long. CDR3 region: CASRTTAPNTEAFF. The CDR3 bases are TGTGCCAGCAGGACTACTGCCCCGAACACTGAAGCTTTCTTT.

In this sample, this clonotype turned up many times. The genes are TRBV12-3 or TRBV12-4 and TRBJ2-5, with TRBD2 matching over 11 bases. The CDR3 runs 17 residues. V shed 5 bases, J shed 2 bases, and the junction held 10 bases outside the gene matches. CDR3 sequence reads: CASSPYHLAGGQETQYF. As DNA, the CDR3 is TGTGCCAGCAGTCCCTACCACCTAGCGGGGGGACAAGAGACCCAGTACTTC.

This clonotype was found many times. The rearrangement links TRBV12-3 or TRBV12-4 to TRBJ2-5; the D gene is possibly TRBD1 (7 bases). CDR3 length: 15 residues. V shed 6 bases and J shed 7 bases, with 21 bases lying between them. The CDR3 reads CASSPGPFQGGTQYF. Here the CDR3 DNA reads TGTGCCAGCAGCCCAGGGCCATTCCAGGGGGGGACCCAGTACTTC.

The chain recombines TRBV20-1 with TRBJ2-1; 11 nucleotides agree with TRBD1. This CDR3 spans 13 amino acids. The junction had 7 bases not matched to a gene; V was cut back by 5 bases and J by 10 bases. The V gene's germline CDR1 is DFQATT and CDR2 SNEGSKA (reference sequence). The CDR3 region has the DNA TGCAGTGCTCTAGGACAGGGGGCCTTCGAGCAGTTCTTC. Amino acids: CSALGQGAFEQFF.

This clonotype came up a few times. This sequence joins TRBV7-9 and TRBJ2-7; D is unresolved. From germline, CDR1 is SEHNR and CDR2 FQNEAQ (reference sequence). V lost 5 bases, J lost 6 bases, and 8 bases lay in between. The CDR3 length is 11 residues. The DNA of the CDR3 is TGTGCCAGCAGCCTGCATAGCGAGCAGTACTTC. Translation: CASSLHSEQYF.

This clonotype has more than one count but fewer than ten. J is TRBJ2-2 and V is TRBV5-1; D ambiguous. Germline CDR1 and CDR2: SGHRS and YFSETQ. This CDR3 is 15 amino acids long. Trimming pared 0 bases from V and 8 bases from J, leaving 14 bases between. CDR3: CASSLESAGSGELFF. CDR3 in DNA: TGCGCCAGCAGCTTGGAGTCGGCAGGTTCGGGGGAGCTGTTTTTT.

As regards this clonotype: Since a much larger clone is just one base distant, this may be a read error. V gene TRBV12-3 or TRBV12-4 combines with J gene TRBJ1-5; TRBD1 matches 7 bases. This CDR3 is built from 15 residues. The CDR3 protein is CASSLAPGGNQPQRF. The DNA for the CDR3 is TGTGCCAGCAGTCTCGCCCCAGGGGGGAATCAGCCCCAGCGTTTT.

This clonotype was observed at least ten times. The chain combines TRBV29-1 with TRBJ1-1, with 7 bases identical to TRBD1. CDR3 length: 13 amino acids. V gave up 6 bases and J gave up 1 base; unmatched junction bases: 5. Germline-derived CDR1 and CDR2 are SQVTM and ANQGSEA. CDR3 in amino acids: CSVARDRNTEAFF. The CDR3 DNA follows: TGCAGCGTGGCCAGGGACAGGAACACTGAAGCTTTCTTT.

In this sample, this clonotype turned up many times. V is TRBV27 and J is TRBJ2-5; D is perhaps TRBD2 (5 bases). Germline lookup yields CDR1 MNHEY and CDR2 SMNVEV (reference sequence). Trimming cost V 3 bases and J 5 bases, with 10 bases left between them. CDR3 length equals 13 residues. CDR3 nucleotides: TGTGCCAGCAGTTTGTGGTCGGGGGAGACCCAGTACTTC. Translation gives CASSLWSGETQYF.

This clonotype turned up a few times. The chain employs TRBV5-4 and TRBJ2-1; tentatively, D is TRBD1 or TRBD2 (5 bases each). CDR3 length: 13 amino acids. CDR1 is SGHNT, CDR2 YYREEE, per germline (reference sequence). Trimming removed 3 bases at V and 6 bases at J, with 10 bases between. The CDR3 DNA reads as TGTGCCAGCAGCTGGGGACGGGCCAATGAGCAGTTCTTC. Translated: CASSWGRANEQFF. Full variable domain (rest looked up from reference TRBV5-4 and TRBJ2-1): ETGVTQSPTHLIKTRGQQVTLRCSSQSGHNTVSWYQQALGQGPQFIFQYYREEENGRGNFPPRFSGLQFPNYSSELNVNALELDDSALYLCASSWGRANEQFFGPGTRLTVL.

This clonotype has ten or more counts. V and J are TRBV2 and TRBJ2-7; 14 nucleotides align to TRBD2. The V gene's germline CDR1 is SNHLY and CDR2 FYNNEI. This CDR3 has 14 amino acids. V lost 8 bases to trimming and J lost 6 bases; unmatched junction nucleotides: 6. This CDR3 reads CASQGTSGGGEQYF. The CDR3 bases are TGTGCCAGCCAAGGGACTAGCGGGGGAGGCGAGCAGTACTTC.

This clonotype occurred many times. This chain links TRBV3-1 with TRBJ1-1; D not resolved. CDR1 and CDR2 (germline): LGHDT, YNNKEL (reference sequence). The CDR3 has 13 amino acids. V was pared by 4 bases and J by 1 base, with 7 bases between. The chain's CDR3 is CASSRGRNTEAFF. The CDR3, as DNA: TGTGCCAGCAGCCGGGGTAGGAACACTGAAGCTTTCTTT.

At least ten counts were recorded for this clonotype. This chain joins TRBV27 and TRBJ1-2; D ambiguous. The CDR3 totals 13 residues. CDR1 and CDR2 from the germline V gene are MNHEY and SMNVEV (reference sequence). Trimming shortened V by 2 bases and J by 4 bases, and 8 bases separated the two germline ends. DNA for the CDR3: TGTGCCAGCAGTTTACAGAGCTCCTATGGCTACACCTTC. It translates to CASSLQSSYGYTF.

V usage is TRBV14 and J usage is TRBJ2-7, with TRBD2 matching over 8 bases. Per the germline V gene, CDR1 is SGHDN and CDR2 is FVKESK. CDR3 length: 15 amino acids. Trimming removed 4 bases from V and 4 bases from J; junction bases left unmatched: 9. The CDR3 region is CASSPTLAGRYEQYF. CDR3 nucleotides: TGTGCCAGCAGCCCCACCCTAGCGGGCCGGTACGAGCAGTACTTC.

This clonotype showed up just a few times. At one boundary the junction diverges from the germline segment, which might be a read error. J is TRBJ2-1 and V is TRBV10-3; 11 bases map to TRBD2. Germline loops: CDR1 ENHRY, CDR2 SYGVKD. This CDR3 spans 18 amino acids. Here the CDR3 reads CAIRKITLAGGSSNEQFF. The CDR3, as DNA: TGTGCCATCAGAAAAATAACCCTAGCGGGAGGTTCCTCCAATGAGCAGTTCTTC.

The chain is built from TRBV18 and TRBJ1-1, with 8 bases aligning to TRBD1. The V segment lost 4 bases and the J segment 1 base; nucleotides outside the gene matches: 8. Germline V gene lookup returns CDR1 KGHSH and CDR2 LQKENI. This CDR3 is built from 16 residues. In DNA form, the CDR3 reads TGTGCCAGCTCACAAACTGCCGGGACAGGGAACACTGAAGCTTTCTTT. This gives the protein CASSQTAGTGNTEAFF. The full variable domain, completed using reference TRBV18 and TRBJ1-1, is NAGVMQNPRHLVRRRGQEARLRCSPMKGHSHVYWYRQLPEEGLKFMVYLQKENIIDESGMPKERFSAEFPKEGPSILRIQQVVRGDSAAYFCASSQTAGTGNTEAFFGQGTRLTVV.

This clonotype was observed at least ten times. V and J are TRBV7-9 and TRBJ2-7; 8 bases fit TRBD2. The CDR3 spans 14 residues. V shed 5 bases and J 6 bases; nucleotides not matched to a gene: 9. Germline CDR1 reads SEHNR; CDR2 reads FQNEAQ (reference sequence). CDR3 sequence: CASSKGLVWGEQYF. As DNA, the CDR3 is TGTGCCAGCAGCAAGGGACTAGTTTGGGGCGAGCAGTACTTC.

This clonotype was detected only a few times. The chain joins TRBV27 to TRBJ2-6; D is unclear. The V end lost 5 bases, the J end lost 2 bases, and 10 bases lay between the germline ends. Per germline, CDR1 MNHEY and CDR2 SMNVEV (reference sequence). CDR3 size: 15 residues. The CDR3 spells CASSTPGAGANVLTF. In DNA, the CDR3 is TGTGCCAGCAGTACCCCAGGTGCTGGGGCCAACGTCCTGACTTTC.

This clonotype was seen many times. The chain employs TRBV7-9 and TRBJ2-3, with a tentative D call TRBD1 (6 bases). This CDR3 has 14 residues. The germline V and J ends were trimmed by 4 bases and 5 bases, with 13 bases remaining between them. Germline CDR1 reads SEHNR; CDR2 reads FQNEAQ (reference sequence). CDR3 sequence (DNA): TGTGCCAGCAGCTCGCGACAGGCGGTAGATACGCAGTATTTT. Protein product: CASSSRQAVDTQYF.

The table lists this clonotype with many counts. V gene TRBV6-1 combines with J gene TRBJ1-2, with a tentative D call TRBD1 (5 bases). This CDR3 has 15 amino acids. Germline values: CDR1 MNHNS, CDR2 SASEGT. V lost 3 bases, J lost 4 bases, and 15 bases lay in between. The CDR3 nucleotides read TGTGCCAGCAGTGAGGGCAGGGCTGTCTCCTATGGCTACACCTTC. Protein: CASSEGRAVSYGYTF.

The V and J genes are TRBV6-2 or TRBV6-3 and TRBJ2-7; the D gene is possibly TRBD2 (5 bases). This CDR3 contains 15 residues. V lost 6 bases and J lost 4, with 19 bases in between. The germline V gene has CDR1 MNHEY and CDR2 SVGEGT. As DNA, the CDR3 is TGTGCCAGCAGCCAGACCCGAGGAGGTATTTACGAGCAGTACTTC. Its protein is CASSQTRGGIYEQYF.

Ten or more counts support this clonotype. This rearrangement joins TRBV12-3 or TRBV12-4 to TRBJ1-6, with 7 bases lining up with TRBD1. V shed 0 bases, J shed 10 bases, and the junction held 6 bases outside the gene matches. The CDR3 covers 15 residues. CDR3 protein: CASSLARAGGSPLHF. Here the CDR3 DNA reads TGTGCCAGCAGTTTAGCTAGGGCAGGGGGATCACCCCTCCACTTT.

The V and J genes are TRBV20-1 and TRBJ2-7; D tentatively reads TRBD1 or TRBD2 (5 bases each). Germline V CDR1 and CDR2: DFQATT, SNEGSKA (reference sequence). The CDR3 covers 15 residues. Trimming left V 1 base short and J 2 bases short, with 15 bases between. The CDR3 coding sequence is TGCAGTGCTAGAGGAGGGACGGCAAAAACCTACGAGCAGTACTTC. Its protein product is CSARGGTAKTYEQYF.